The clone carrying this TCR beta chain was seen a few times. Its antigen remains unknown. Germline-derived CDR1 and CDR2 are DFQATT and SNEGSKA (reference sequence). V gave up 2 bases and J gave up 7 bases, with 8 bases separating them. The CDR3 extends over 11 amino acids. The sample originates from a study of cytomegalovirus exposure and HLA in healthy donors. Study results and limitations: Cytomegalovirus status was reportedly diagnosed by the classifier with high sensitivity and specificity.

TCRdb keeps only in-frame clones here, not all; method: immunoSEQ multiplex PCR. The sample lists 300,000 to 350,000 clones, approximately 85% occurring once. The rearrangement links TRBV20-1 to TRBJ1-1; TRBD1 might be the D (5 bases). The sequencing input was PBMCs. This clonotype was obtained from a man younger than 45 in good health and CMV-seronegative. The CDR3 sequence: CSARQGREAFF. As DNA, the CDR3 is TGCAGTGCTAGACAGGGCCGTGAAGCTTTCTTT.